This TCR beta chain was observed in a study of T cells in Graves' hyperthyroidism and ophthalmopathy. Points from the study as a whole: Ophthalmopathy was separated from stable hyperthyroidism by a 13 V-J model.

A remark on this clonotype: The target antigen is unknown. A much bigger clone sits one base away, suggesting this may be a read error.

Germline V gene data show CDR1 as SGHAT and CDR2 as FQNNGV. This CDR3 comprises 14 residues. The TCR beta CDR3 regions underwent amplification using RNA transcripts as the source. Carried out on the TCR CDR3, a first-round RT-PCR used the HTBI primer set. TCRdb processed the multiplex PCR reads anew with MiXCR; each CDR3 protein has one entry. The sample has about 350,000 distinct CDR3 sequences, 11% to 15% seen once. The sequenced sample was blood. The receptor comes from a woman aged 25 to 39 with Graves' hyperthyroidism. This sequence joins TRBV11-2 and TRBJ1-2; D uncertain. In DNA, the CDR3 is TGTGCCAGCAGCTTAGAGGCAGACCTCTATGACTACACCTTC. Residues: CASSLEADLYDYTF.